This TCR beta chain came from a study of blood T cell repertoires in COVID-19. The overall study: COVID-19 samples, acute and convalescent, were from the United States, Italy and Spain. Sources were T cells, B-cell-depleted T cells, or PBMCs; the material itself was cDNA or gDNA.

Exposed participants came across a COVID-19 case within 2 weeks before study entry. Trimming cost V 2 bases and J 3 bases, with 14 bases left between them. There are 16 residues in the CDR3. Per the germline V gene, CDR1 is MNHEY and CDR2 is SMNVEV (reference sequence). The method was immunoSEQ multiplex PCR; TCRdb's version includes in-frame clones alone and lacks a portion of them. There are 140,000 to 150,000 clones in the sample; about 83% occur only once, and 5.8% lies in the top ten. What was sequenced was PBMCs or T cells enriched from blood (not recorded which). J is TRBJ1-5 and V is TRBV27; D might be TRBD1 (5 bases). The clonotype was recovered from a woman in her 50s who had been exposed to COVID-19. CDR3 loop: CASSLRGRQPNQPQHF. The CDR3 region has the DNA TGTGCCAGCAGTTTAAGGGGTAGACAGCCCAATCAGCCCCAGCATTTT.